This TCR beta chain was sequenced for a study of shared T cell receptors in the human thymus. Repertoires were generated with immunoSEQ multiplex PCR, while TCRdb's copy carries only in-frame clones and drops some. The sample consists of approximately 660,000 clones, over 75% of them appearing once. Per germline, CDR1 MNHEY and CDR2 SMNVEV (reference sequence). The V segment lost 2 bases and the J segment 7 bases; nucleotides outside the gene matches: 8. The CDR3 sequence is 15 residues long. This sample also belongs to another study, concerning human thymus T cells. That source reports: Among the donors, all were healthy Finnish infants having corrective surgery for congenital heart defects. Resections that were taken during corrective heart surgery supplied the thymus tissue. Reports from related research described highly overlapping thymic repertoires among unrelated individuals.

The sequencing sample was made of thymocytes. The receptor's source is a boy less than two years old with a congenital heart defect. The V gene is TRBV27, the J gene TRBJ2-1, with 7 bases aligning to TRBD2. CDR3 in amino acids: CASSLESGTRNEQFF. The CDR3 DNA reads TGTGCCAGCAGTTTAGAGAGCGGGACTCGGAATGAGCAGTTCTTC.